This T cell receptor beta chain was retrieved from a study of blood T cell repertoires in COVID-19. The CDR3 is 15 amino acids. The V end lost 1 base, the J end lost 3 bases, and 13 bases lay between the germline ends. Per germline, CDR1 LGHNA and CDR2 YSLEER. The data were produced by immunoSEQ multiplex PCR, yet TCRdb's version contains in-frame clones alone and is incomplete. This sample has more than 150,000 clones, with around 80% found just once. The chain employs TRBV4-3 and TRBJ2-7; no firm D call. This TCR was recovered from a woman aged 45-60 years who had recovered from COVID-19. Sequencing input: PBMCs or T cells enriched from blood (not recorded which). The CDR3 spells CASSQAFHSNYEQYF. CDR3 bases: TGCGCCAGCAGCCAAGCGTTTCACAGTAACTACGAGCAGTACTTC.